These T cell receptor beta chains were read from a single sample in a study of T-cell memory formation after mild COVID-19. A single record per CDR3 protein comes from TCRdb applying MiXCR to the 5' RACE reads. This sample has over 350,000 distinct CDR3 sequences, with 16% found just once. Sequencing was performed on PBMCs or a T cell subset sorted from them (not recorded which). The receptors originated from a man younger than 30 who had mild COVID-19 (a few samples of this study predate the infection). Cell type and time point are not known. CDR3s include the opening cysteine and the closing phenylalanine or tryptophan. Each record gives: J gene, clone size, D gene, V gene, CDR3 DNA, CDR3 protein. D genes are given only for firm matches. Only some rows state a clone size, as once, few, many or a class for expanded clones.

TRBJ2-5	few	NA	TRBV21-1	TGTGCCAGCAGCAAAGGGACTAGCGGGGGGATTGAGACCCAGTACTTC	CASSKGTSGGIETQYF
TRBJ2-1	few	TRBD1	TRBV4-1	TGCGCCACCGGGTGGGACAGGGGCAATGAGCAGTTCTTC	CATGWDRGNEQFF
TRBJ2-7	few	NA	TRBV9	TGTGCCAGCAGCGTAGAAAGCAGAGACTACGAGCAGTACTTC	CASSVESRDYEQYF
TRBJ2-5	few	NA	TRBV4-3	TGCGCCAGCAGCCGCAGGGTACGAGAGACCCAGTACTTC	CASSRRVRETQYF
TRBJ2-4	many	NA	TRBV12-3/TRBV12-4	TGTGCCAGCAGACCCCGGGCGGCTAAAAACATTCAGTACTTC	CASRPRAAKNIQYF
TRBJ1-4	NA	TRBD1	TRBV5-1	TGCGCCAGCAGCCCGGGACAGGGAGGAGCAACTAATGAAAAACTGTTTTTT	CASSPGQGGATNEKLFF
TRBJ2-3	NA	NA	TRBV6-2/TRBV6-3	TGTGCCATCGGGGCTCTCACAGATACGCAGTATTTT	CAIGALTDTQYF
TRBJ2-7	once	NA	TRBV7-2	TGTGCCAGCAGCCCCCGGACGTGGCCCTACGAGCAGTACTTC	CASSPRTWPYEQYF
TRBJ2-5	NA	NA	TRBV5-6	TGTGCCAGCAGCTCTTGGGACTCCCTCCATCCCCAGTACTTC	CASSSWDSLHPQYF
TRBJ2-5	NA	TRBD2	TRBV3-1	TGTGCCAGCAGCCAAAGGACTAGCGGGGGGGCCGAGACCCAGTACTTC	CASSQRTSGGAETQYF